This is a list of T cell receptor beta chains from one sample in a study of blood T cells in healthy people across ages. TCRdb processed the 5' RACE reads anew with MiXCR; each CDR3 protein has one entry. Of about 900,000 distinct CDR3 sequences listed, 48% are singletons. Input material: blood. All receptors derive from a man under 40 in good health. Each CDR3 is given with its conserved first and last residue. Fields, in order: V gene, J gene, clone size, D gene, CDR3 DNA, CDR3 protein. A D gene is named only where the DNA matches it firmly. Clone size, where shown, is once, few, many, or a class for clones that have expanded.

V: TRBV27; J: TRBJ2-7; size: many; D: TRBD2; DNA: TGTGCCAGCAGTTTATCGATAAGCGGGGCTTACTCCTACGAGCAGTACTTC; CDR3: CASSLSISGAYSYEQYF
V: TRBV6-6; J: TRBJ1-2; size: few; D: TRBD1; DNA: TGTGCCAGCAGTCCAGGGGGCATCGATGGCTACACCTTC; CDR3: CASSPGGIDGYTF
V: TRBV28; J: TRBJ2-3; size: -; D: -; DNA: TGTGCCAGCGGCGTCTATCAGGGGAGCTCAGATACGCAGTATTTT; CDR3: CASGVYQGSSDTQYF
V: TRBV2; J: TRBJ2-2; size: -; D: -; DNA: TGTGCCAGCAGTGAAGTGATAGACACCGGGGAGCTGTTTTTT; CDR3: CASSEVIDTGELFF
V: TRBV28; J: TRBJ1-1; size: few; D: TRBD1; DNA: TGTGCCAGCAGTTCTCGGACAGGGGGCGCGACTGAAGCTTTCTTT; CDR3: CASSSRTGGATEAFF
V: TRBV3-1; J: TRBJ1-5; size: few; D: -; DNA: TGTGCCAGCAGCCAAAGGGGTAGCAATCAGCCCCAGCATTTT; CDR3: CASSQRGSNQPQHF
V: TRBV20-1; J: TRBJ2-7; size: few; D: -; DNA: TGCAGTGCTAGAGATTGGCAGAATAACTACGAGCAGTACTTC; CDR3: CSARDWQNNYEQYF
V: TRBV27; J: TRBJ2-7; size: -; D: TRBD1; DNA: TGTGCCAGCAGTTTTTCGGGACAGGGGATCTCCTACGAGCAGTACTTC; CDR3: CASSFSGQGISYEQYF
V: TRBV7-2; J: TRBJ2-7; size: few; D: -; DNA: TGTGCCAGCAGCTGGTCGACGGACAGCCATTTCTACGAGCAGTACTTC; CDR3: CASSWSTDSHFYEQYF
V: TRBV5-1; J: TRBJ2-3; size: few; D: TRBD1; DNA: TGCGCCAGCAGCGCCGGACAGGGTGGTACGCAGTATTTT; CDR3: CASSAGQGGTQYF
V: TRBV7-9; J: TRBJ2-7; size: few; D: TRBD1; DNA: TGTGCCAGCAGCCCTAAACAGGGGGCGGTGAACGAGCAGTATTTC; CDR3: CASSPKQGAVNEQYF
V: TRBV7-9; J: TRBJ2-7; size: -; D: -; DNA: TGTGCCAGCAGCTTAGTAGGTGCGGCTCCCAGCTCCTACGAGCAGTACTTC; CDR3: CASSLVGAAPSSYEQYF
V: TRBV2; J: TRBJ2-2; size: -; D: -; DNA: TGTGCCAGCATATTGGAGATGAACACCGGGGAGCTGTTTTTT; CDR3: CASILEMNTGELFF
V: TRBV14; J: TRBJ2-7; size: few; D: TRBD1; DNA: TGTGCCAGCAGTCACCGGGACAGGGAAAGCGAGCAGTACTTC; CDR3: CASSHRDRESEQYF
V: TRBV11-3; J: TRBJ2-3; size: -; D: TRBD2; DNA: TGTGCCAGCAGCTTAGTCTGGGCTAGCGGGGGGTCAGATACGCAGTATTTT; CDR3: CASSLVWASGGSDTQYF
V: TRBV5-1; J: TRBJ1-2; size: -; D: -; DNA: TGCGCCAGCAGCGGGGGTTTGGGGACGCAAGTTTCTAACTATGGCTACACCTTC; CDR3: CASSGGLGTQVSNYGYTF
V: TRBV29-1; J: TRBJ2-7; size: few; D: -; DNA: TGCAGCGTTGAAAAGGATACCTACGAGCAGTACTTC; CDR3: CSVEKDTYEQYF
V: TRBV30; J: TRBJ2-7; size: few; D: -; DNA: TGTGCCGGGAGTGCTGTTCACGAGCAGTACTTC; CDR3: CAGSAVHEQYF
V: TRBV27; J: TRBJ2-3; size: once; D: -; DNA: TGTGCCAGCAGTGTTTCGGAACCTCAAGATACGCAGTATTTT; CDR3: CASSVSEPQDTQYF
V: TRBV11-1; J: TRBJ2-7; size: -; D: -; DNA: TGTGCCAGTAGCTTTCAAGCGAGACCCCCCTACGAGCAGTACTTC; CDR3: CASSFQARPPYEQYF
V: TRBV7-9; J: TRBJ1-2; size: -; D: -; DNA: TGTGCCAGCAGCTTTTCGACAGGCTATGGCTACACCTTC; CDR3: CASSFSTGYGYTF
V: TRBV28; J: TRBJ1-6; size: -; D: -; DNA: TGTGCCAGCAGTTTATTTCGGCAGACAGAGCATTCACCCCTCCACTTT; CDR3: CASSLFRQTEHSPLHF
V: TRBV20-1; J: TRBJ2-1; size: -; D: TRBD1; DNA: TGCAGTGCTAGAGACGGACAGGGCCGCAATGAGCAGTTCTTC; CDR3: CSARDGQGRNEQFF
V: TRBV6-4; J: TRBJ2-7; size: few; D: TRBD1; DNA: TGTGCCAGCAGTGAAACAGGGGAAGGCCTCGAGCAGTACTTC; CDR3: CASSETGEGLEQYF
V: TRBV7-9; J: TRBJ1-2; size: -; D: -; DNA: TGTGCCAGCAGCTTAGGAAGAACCGGACAGCGGCCACGTGGCTACACCTTC; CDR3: CASSLGRTGQRPRGYTF
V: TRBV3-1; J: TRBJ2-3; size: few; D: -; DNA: TGTGCCAGCAGGCCCGGGCCCCTGACACAAGAAGATACGCAGTATTTT; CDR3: CASRPGPLTQEDTQYF
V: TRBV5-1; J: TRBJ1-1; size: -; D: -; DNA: TGCGCCAGCAGCTTAATGACGGTGAACACTGAAGCTTTCTTT; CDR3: CASSLMTVNTEAFF
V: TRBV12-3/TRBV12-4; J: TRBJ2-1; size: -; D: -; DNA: TGTGCCAGCAGTTTACTTAGTATAGTATCCTACGAGCAGTTCTTC; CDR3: CASSLLSIVSYEQFF
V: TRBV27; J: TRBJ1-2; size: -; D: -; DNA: TGTGCCAGCAGTTTATTTAGGGAAACCTATGGCTACACCTTC; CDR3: CASSLFRETYGYTF
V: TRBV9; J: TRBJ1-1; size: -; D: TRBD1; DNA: TGTGCCAGCAGCGCCGGACCCTCGACAGGGTTGAACACTGAAGCTTTCTTT; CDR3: CASSAGPSTGLNTEAFF
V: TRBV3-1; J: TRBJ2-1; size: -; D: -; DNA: TGTGCCAGCAGCCAAGATCGGTCAGGGAGATTCTACAATGAGCAGTTCTTC; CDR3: CASSQDRSGRFYNEQFF
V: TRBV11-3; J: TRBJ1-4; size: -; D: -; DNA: TGTGCCAGCAGCTTCGGCAGAACTAATGAAAAACTGTTTTTT; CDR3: CASSFGRTNEKLFF
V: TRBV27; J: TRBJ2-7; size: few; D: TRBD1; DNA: TGTGCCAGCAAGGGGACAGGGCCCTACGAGCAGTACTTC; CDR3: CASKGTGPYEQYF